The sequence of this T cell receptor (beta chain) was determined in a study of blood T cell repertoires in COVID-19. Germline V gene data show CDR1 as MDHEN and CDR2 as SYDVKM. The CDR3 length is 13 residues. V lost 7 bases to trimming and J lost 3 bases, with 12 bases between them. In the authors' workflow: Using reference gene primer amplification, nucleated cell counts were estimated. The method was immunoSEQ multiplex PCR; TCRdb's version includes in-frame clones alone and lacks a portion of them. V and J calls and clone size are given by that table; D and trimming were obtained from the DNA. The data show hundreds of thousands of clones, about 87% seen once.

The TCR sequence derives from a woman in her 50s who had recovered from COVID-19. This chain uses TRBV28 with TRBJ1-2; D perhaps matches TRBD1 (5 bases). Sequencing was performed on PBMCs or T cells enriched from blood (not recorded which). The CDR3 DNA is TGTGCCAGCACCCATCAGACAGACTATGGCTACACCTTC. It specifies CASTHQTDYGYTF.